This is a list of T cell receptor beta chains from one sample in a study of post-analysis software for immune sequencing data. From the PCR reads, TCRdb called clonotypes with MiXCR, one entry per CDR3 protein. The sample carries roughly 570,000 distinct CDR3 sequences, around a third recorded once. The sequenced sample was blood. The receptors derive from a girl under 18 with multiple sclerosis. Both conserved end residues are part of each CDR3. D genes are given only for firm matches. Not every row has a clone size; where given, it reads once, few, many or a size class.

>TRBV20-1|TRBJ2-3|NA|NA
CSAAPGGPDTQYF
TGCAGTGCTGCCCCCGGGGGGCCAGATACGCAGTATTTT
>TRBV20-1|TRBJ1-1|NA|once
CSARGRAGEDTEAFF
TGCAGTGCTAGAGGACGGGCAGGGGAGGACACTGAAGCTTTCTTT
>TRBV7-8|TRBJ2-3|NA|NA
CASSLAIGGDTQYF
TGTGCCAGCAGCTTAGCGATTGGTGGAGATACGCAGTATTTT
>TRBV6-5|TRBJ2-5|TRBD1|few
CASTRTGGMETQYF
TGTGCCAGCACCAGGACAGGGGGGATGGAGACCCAGTACTTC
>TRBV7-6|TRBJ2-6|NA|few
CASSLGPGPHSGANVLTF
TGTGCCAGCAGCTTGGGTCCGGGCCCGCACTCTGGGGCCAACGTCCTGACTTTC
>TRBV11-1|TRBJ1-4|TRBD1|few
CASSRDSSGKANEKLFF
TGTGCCAGCAGCCGGGACAGCTCCGGGAAGGCCAACGAAAAACTGTTTTTT
>TRBV12-3/TRBV12-4|TRBJ2-7|TRBD2|few
CASSLGGGKQSSYEQYF
TGTGCCAGCAGTTTGGGGGGAGGGAAACAGAGCTCCTACGAGCAGTACTTC
>TRBV6-5|TRBJ1-2|TRBD1|few
CASSQSGTANYGYTF
TGTGCCAGCAGTCAATCCGGGACAGCTAACTATGGCTACACCTTC
>TRBV6-1|TRBJ2-6|NA|few
CASYGKGGLRPSGANVLTF
TGTGCCAGCTATGGGAAAGGTGGCCTGAGGCCCTCTGGGGCCAACGTCCTGACTTTC
>TRBV5-1|TRBJ2-5|TRBD2|NA
CASSPGTSGETGETQYF
TGCGCCAGCAGCCCCGGGACTAGCGGGGAAACGGGGGAGACCCAGTACTTC
>TRBV9|TRBJ2-1|NA|few
CASSSPPLVDNEQFF
TGTGCCAGCAGCTCCCCCCCTTTGGTAGACAATGAGCAGTTCTTC
>TRBV5-1|TRBJ1-1|NA|few
CASKLAGDTEAFF
TGCGCCAGCAAGCTTGCGGGGGACACTGAAGCTTTCTTT
>TRBV25-1|TRBJ1-6|NA|NA
CASSEGGTPLHF
TGTGCCAGCAGTGAGGGGGGTACACCCCTCCACTTT
>TRBV10-3|TRBJ2-1|NA|once
CAIRDIRGEQFF
TGTGCCATCAGGGACATTCGTGGCGAGCAGTTCTTC
>TRBV9|TRBJ1-1|NA|NA
CASSSDQGPSVTEAFF
TGTGCCAGCAGCTCCGATCAGGGGCCTTCGGTCACTGAAGCTTTCTTT
>TRBV29-1|TRBJ2-5|TRBD1|NA
CSVQGVGETQYF
TGCAGCGTGCAGGGGGTTGGAGAGACCCAGTACTTC
>TRBV11-2|TRBJ2-5|NA|NA
CASSPGQEQYF
TGTGCCAGCAGCCCAGGACAAGAGCAGTACTTC
>TRBV2|TRBJ1-5|NA|NA
CASSADRRNQPQHF
TGTGCCAGCAGTGCCGACAGGAGAAATCAGCCCCAGCATTTT
>TRBV7-2|TRBJ2-3|NA|NA
CASSSGPIYTDTQYF
TGTGCCAGCAGCTCGGGACCGATATACACAGATACGCAGTATTTT
>TRBV5-1|TRBJ1-1|TRBD1|NA
CASSLEGQGNTEAFF
TGCGCCAGCAGCTTGGAGGGACAGGGAAACACTGAAGCTTTCTTT
>TRBV4-1|TRBJ2-1|TRBD1|NA
CASSQDLTGGWDEQFF
TGCGCCAGCAGCCAAGATCTAACAGGGGGCTGGGATGAGCAGTTCTTC
>TRBV5-1|TRBJ2-1|TRBD2|NA
CASSLNHGGTDEQFF
TGCGCCAGCAGCTTAAATCACGGGGGGACCGATGAGCAGTTCTTC
>TRBV12-3/TRBV12-4|TRBJ2-7|NA|NA
CASSSSMAYNEQYF
TGTGCCAGCAGTTCGTCAATGGCGTACAATGAGCAGTACTTC